This T cell receptor beta chain was identified in a study of control samples from healthy donors and cancer patients. The assay was immunoSEQ multiplex PCR, and TCRdb's table has in-frame clones only and misses some. In the table there are approximately 68,000 clones, 83% of which are singletons. Specimen: blood. The TCR was taken from a man in his sixties in good health.

The CDR3 region is CAWSKSGSYTGELFF. The DNA of the CDR3 is TGTGCCTGGAGTAAAAGCGGGAGTTATACCGGGGAGCTGTTTTTT. The rearrangement links TRBV30 to TRBJ2-2; 8 nucleotides align to TRBD2. Trimming at V came to 2 bases and at J to 5 bases, leaving 7 bases not matched to a gene. Germline V gene sequence: CDR1 GTSNPN, CDR2 SVGIG (reference sequence). This CDR3 has 15 amino acids.